Shown below are 23 T cell receptor beta chains from a single sample sequenced in a study of blood T cell repertoires in COVID-19. Sequencing was performed with immunoSEQ multiplex PCR; in TCRdb, only in-frame clones are kept and a portion is missing. The top ten clones hold about a sixth of a sample with roughly 250,000 clones, about 80% of them seen once. The material sequenced was peripheral blood. The receptor set was obtained from a person in their 70s with COVID-19, enrolled during active disease.

The chain is built from TRBV4-3 and TRBJ2-5; 8 bases line up with TRBD2. V was pared by 2 bases and J by 4 bases, with 6 bases of the junction left unmatched. This CDR3 is built from 15 residues. Germline V gene sequence: CDR1 LGHNA, CDR2 YSLEER. CDR3 sequence (DNA): TGCGCCAGCAGCCAACGACTAGCGCCGGGAGAGACCCAGTACTTC. Amino acid sequence: CASSQRLAPGETQYF.

This chain connects TRBV12-3 or TRBV12-4 to TRBJ1-4; no definite D call. This CDR3 comprises 13 residues. Trimming removed 5 bases at V and 10 bases at J, with 14 bases between. Written as DNA, the CDR3 is TGTGCCAGCAGTACCACCCCACCGGTAAAACTGTTTTTT. It specifies CASSTTPPVKLFF.

This clone showed up just once. The chain uses TRBV7-6 and TRBJ2-2; the match to TRBD2 covers 13 bases. Per germline, CDR1 SGHVS and CDR2 FNYEAQ. The CDR3 loop spans 18 amino acids. Trimming took 6 bases from V and 1 from J; bases not matched to a gene: 8. CDR3 DNA: TGTGCCAGCAGTCCCCGGACTAGCGGGAGCGGGAACACCGGGGAGCTGTTTTTT. It yields the protein CASSPRTSGSGNTGELFF.

The V and J genes are TRBV7-9 and TRBJ2-3, with TRBD1 identical over 9 bases. The CDR3 loop spans 15 amino acids. Trimming at V came to 5 bases and at J to 2 bases, leaving 5 bases not matched to a gene. The germline gives CDR1 SEHNR, CDR2 FQNEAQ (reference sequence). The CDR3 region has the DNA TGTGCCAGCAGCCGACAGGGGGGGATCACAGATACGCAGTATTTT. This translates into CASSRQGGITDTQYF.

J is TRBJ2-7 and V is TRBV5-1, with D tentatively TRBD2 (5 bases). Trimming removed 7 bases from V and 5 bases from J, with 16 bases in between. The V gene's germline CDR1 is SGHRS and CDR2 YFSETQ. The length of the CDR3 is 13 residues. CDR3 in DNA: TGCGCCAGCTCGGACTCCATTATGGACGAGCAGTACTTC. It translates to CASSDSIMDEQYF.

The V gene is TRBV29-1, the J gene TRBJ2-7; 7 positions match TRBD1. There are 13 residues in the CDR3. With 5 bases clipped from V and 2 bases from J, the junction kept 6 bases outside the gene matches. The V gene's germline CDR1 is SQVTM and CDR2 ANQGSEA. The CDR3 coding sequence is TGCAGCGTTTCGTCCGGGACAGCCTACGAGCAGTACTTC. Translation: CSVSSGTAYEQYF.

This clone was detected only a few times. The V and J genes are TRBV2 and TRBJ1-2, with 7 bases that match TRBD1. The V gene end was trimmed by 7 bases and the J gene end by 0 bases; junction bases not matched to a gene: 2. CDR3 length equals 13 residues. Per the germline V gene, CDR1 is SNHLY and CDR2 is FYNNEI. Here the CDR3 DNA reads TGTGCCAGCAAAACAGGGGCTAACTATGGCTACACCTTC. Its protein product is CASKTGANYGYTF.

This clone was counted a few times. The chain couples TRBV6-2 or TRBV6-3 to TRBJ2-1; 9 bases line up with TRBD2. CDR1 and CDR2 (germline): MNHEY, SVGEGT. V gave up 5 bases and J gave up 7 bases; unmatched junction bases: 15. CDR3 length: 17 amino acids. The CDR3 spells CASSIPAGGSSSNEQFF. The CDR3 DNA reads TGTGCCAGCAGTATACCAGCGGGAGGTTCTTCGTCTAATGAGCAGTTCTTC.

This rearrangement joins TRBV7-8 to TRBJ1-2; D is possibly TRBD1 (5 bases). Germline V lookup: CDR1 SGHVS, CDR2 FQNEAQ. Trimming pared 5 bases from V and 1 base from J, leaving 11 bases between. This CDR3 is built from 14 residues. CDR3 nucleotides: TGTGCCAGCAGCGGTAGACAGAGTAACTATGGCTACACCTTC. Translated: CASSGRQSNYGYTF.

This chain links TRBV19 with TRBJ2-1; 10 positions match TRBD1. CDR1 LNHDA and CDR2 SQIVND come from the germline V gene (reference sequence). Unmatched junction bases numbered 10, after V lost 5 bases and J lost 0 bases. CDR3 length: 18 amino acids. The CDR3 reads CASSRQGASKGSYNEQFF. Written as DNA, the CDR3 is TGTGCCAGTAGTCGACAGGGGGCAAGTAAGGGCTCCTACAATGAGCAGTTCTTC. The full variable domain, with the rest looked up from reference TRBV19 and TRBJ2-1, is DGGITQSPKYLFRKEGQNVTLSCEQNLNHDAMYWYRQDPGQGLRLIYYSQIVNDFQKGDIAEGYSVSREKKESFPLTVTSAQKNPTAFYLCASSRQGASKGSYNEQFFGPGTRLTVL.

J is TRBJ2-7 and V is TRBV6-2 or TRBV6-3, with 9 nucleotides matching TRBD1. J gave up 4 bases and V 5 bases, and 9 bases lay outside the gene matches. The CDR3 consists of 15 residues. Germline loops: CDR1 MNHEY, CDR2 SVGEGT. The CDR3 sequence is CASSIRTGERYEQYF. The CDR3 region has the DNA TGTGCCAGCAGTATACGGACAGGGGAACGGTACGAGCAGTACTTC.

This clone was seen just once. V usage is TRBV28 and J usage is TRBJ2-2; 7 nucleotides align to TRBD1. The V segment lost 5 bases and the J segment 5 bases; nucleotides outside the gene matches: 11. The CDR3 is made up of 16 amino acids. CDR1 and CDR2 (germline): MDHEN, SYDVKM. CDR3 sequence reads: CASSPPYRGGTGELFF. The CDR3 DNA reads TGTGCCAGCAGTCCACCCTACAGGGGTGGGACCGGGGAGCTGTTTTTT.

V usage is TRBV7-3 and J usage is TRBJ2-3; 9 bases fit TRBD2. V trimming: 2 bases; J trimming: 8 bases; junction bases outside the gene matches: 5. CDR3 length: 14 amino acids. Germline-derived CDR1 and CDR2 are SGHTA and FQGTGA. The CDR3 bases are TGTGCCAGCAGCTTAGCGGGAGGGCCGGGTACGCAGTATTTT. It encodes CASSLAGGPGTQYF.

V usage is TRBV6-2 or TRBV6-3 and J usage is TRBJ2-1; tentatively, D is TRBD2 (5 bases). CDR1 is MNHEY, CDR2 SVGEGT, per germline. V lost 0 bases, J lost 0 bases, and 6 bases lay in between. CDR3 length equals 15 residues. CDR3 sequence reads: CASSYSGSSYNEQFF. The CDR3, as DNA: TGTGCCAGCAGTTACTCTGGGAGCTCCTACAATGAGCAGTTCTTC.

There are a few counts of this clone. This sequence joins TRBV19 and TRBJ2-2; D perhaps matches TRBD1 (5 bases). Germline-derived CDR1 and CDR2 are LNHDA and SQIVND (reference sequence). CDR3 size: 17 residues. Trimming shortened V by 5 bases and J by 4 bases, and 20 bases separated the two germline ends. Here the CDR3 DNA reads TGTGCCAGTAGTCCCACCGTCTTATTTCAGGGCACCGGGGAGCTGTTTTTT. Its translation is CASSPTVLFQGTGELFF.

This sequence joins TRBV28 and TRBJ1-2; D is unresolved. Germline-derived CDR1 and CDR2 are MDHEN and SYDVKM. The CDR3 spans 15 residues. V gave up 4 bases and J gave up 4 bases, with 16 bases separating them. CDR3 protein: CASSSLLQLPYGYTF. CDR3 DNA sequence: TGTGCCAGCAGTTCTCTCCTTCAGTTACCCTATGGCTACACCTTC.

The chain links TRBV2 to TRBJ1-1; TRBD1 might be the D (6 bases). The V gene's germline CDR1 is SNHLY and CDR2 FYNNEI. The CDR3 loop spans 12 amino acids. V lost 7 bases and J lost 5, with 11 bases in between. The CDR3 is CASKLQGTEAFF. CDR3 nucleotide sequence: TGTGCCAGCAAGTTACAGGGAACTGAAGCTTTCTTT.

The chain links TRBV4-3 to TRBJ2-7; 7 bases match TRBD1. CDR1 and CDR2 from the germline V gene are LGHNA and YSLEER. The CDR3 covers 14 residues. Trimming took 3 bases from V and 3 from J; bases not matched to a gene: 5. The CDR3 coding sequence is TGCGCCAGCAGCCACCGACAGGGTAACTACGAGCAGTACTTC. This codes for CASSHRQGNYEQYF.

The chain is built from TRBV11-3 and TRBJ2-7, with 7 positions matching TRBD1. This CDR3 region has 13 residues. Germline V gene data show CDR1 as SGHNT and CDR2 as YENEEA. Germline trimming cut 5 bases from V and 6 bases from J; bases unmatched to any gene: 7. The CDR3 sequence: CASSTLTGSEQYF. The CDR3 nucleotides read TGTGCCAGCAGCACCCTGACAGGGTCCGAGCAGTACTTC.

The chain has TRBV28 and TRBJ1-4; tentatively, D is TRBD1 (5 bases). The germline gives CDR1 MDHEN, CDR2 SYDVKM. Trimming shortened V by 0 bases and J by 5 bases, and 7 bases separated the two germline ends. The CDR3 runs to 14 residues. CDR3 sequence (DNA): TGTGCCAGCAGTTTATGGGCAGGGAATGAAAAACTGTTTTTT. It translates to CASSLWAGNEKLFF.

The chain uses TRBV9 and TRBJ2-3; a weak D match, TRBD2 (6 bases). This CDR3 is 14 amino acids long. V was pared by 3 bases and J by 3 bases, with 11 bases between. Germline V lookup: CDR1 SGDLS, CDR2 YYNGEE. CDR3: CASSASSGTDTQYF. In DNA, the CDR3 is TGTGCCAGCAGCGCCTCAAGCGGGACAGATACGCAGTATTTT. The complete variable domain, with remaining parts taken from reference TRBV9 and TRBJ2-3, reads DSGVTQTPKHLITATGQRVTLRCSPRSGDLSVYWYQQSLDQGLQFLIQYYNGEERAKGNILERFSAQQFPDLHSELNLSSLELGDSALYFCASSASSGTDTQYFGPGTRLTVL.

This clone appeared a few times. The rearrangement uses TRBV7-3 and TRBJ2-5, with 7 bases fitting TRBD2. The CDR3 contains 15 residues. CDR1 and CDR2 (germline): SGHTA, FQGTGA. The V segment lost 1 base and the J segment 5 bases; nucleotides outside the gene matches: 7. CDR3 nucleotide sequence: TGTGCCAGCAGCTTAAACGGGGGGAGGAAGGAGACCCAGTACTTC. This sequence encodes CASSLNGGRKETQYF.

This clone was counted a single time. The chain recombines TRBV18 with TRBJ2-7; 11 bases align to TRBD1. Germline CDR1 is KGHSH and CDR2 is LQKENI. With V trimmed by 2 bases and J by 2 bases, 5 bases remained unmatched. This CDR3 has 16 amino acids. CDR3 sequence reads: CASSPGSGQGAYEQYF. The CDR3 DNA is TGTGCCAGCTCACCAGGGTCGGGACAGGGGGCCTACGAGCAGTACTTC.